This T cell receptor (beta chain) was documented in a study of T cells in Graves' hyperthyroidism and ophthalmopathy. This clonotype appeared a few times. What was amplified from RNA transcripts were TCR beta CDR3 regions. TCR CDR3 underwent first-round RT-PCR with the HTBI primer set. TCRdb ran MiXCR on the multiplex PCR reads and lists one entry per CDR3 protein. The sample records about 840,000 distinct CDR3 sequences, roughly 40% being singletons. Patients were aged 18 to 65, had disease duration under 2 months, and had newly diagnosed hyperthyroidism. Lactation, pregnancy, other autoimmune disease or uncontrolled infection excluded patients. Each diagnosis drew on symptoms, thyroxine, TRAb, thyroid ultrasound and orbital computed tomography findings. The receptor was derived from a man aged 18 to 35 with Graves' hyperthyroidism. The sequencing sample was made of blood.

Here the CDR3 DNA reads TGTGCCAGCTCTCCCAGGGTGCTGAACACTGAAGCTTTCTTT. This encodes CASSPRVLNTEAFF. The chain links TRBV9 to TRBJ1-1; weak D call: TRBD1 (5 bases). V was shortened by 7 bases and J by 0 bases, with 13 bases between the two germline ends. The CDR3 spans 14 residues. Germline lookup yields CDR1 SGDLS and CDR2 YYNGEE.